The 23 T cell receptor beta chains presented below share a single source sample, sequenced in a study of blood T cell repertoires in COVID-19. Assay: immunoSEQ multiplex PCR; the TCRdb copy retains only in-frame clones and omits some. The sample holds 100,000 or so clones; 70% to 90% are singletons and the top ten take 2%. The sample comprised peripheral blood. These receptors were obtained from a man aged 45-60 years with active COVID-19.

The J gene is TRBJ2-2, the V gene TRBV9; TRBD2 agrees at 7 bases. The J segment lost 1 base and the V segment lost 2 bases, leaving 8 bases of the junction unmatched. The germline CDR1 and CDR2 sequences are SGDLS and YYNGEE. This CDR3 has 17 amino acids. The CDR3 loop is CASSVTTGGGNTGELFF. CDR3 sequence (DNA): TGTGCCAGCAGCGTGACAACAGGCGGGGGGAACACCGGGGAGCTGTTTTTT.

This clone was seen only once. The V and J genes are TRBV18 and TRBJ2-3; no clear D. Germline V gives CDR1 KGHSH, CDR2 LQKENI. V lost 1 base, J lost 3 bases, and 11 bases lay in between. The CDR3 totals 15 residues. DNA of the CDR3: TGTGCCAGCTCACCACAGCGTCTAACGACAGATACGCAGTATTTT. This gives the protein CASSPQRLTTDTQYF. Supplemented by reference TRBV18 and TRBJ2-3, the full variable domain reads NAGVMQNPRHLVRRRGQEARLRCSPMKGHSHVYWYRQLPEEGLKFMVYLQKENIIDESGMPKERFSAEFPKEGPSILRIQQVVRGDSAAYFCASSPQRLTTDTQYFGPGTRLTVL.

This sequence joins TRBV6-1 and TRBJ2-5, with unresolved D. Trimming stripped 3 bases from V and 5 bases from J, with 16 bases between. The CDR3 consists of 15 residues. Germline V gives CDR1 MNHNS, CDR2 SASEGT. Written as DNA, the CDR3 is TGTGCCAGCAGTGACCAACGCGGAGAGAGGGAGACCCAGTACTTC. This gives the protein CASSDQRGERETQYF.

The chain has TRBV3-1 (or the pseudogene TRBV3-2) and TRBJ2-2; 7 bases agree with TRBD1. CDR3 length: 14 amino acids. CDR1 and CDR2 from the germline V gene are LGHDT and YNNKEL (reference sequence). J lost 6 bases, V lost 3 bases, and 4 bases had no gene match. The CDR3 reads CASSQRGRAGELFF. Written as DNA, the CDR3 is TGTGCCAGCAGCCAGAGGGGGCGCGCCGGGGAGCTGTTTTTT.

The rearrangement uses TRBV30 and TRBJ2-2, with D perhaps matching TRBD1 (6 bases). CDR1 and CDR2 from the germline V gene are GTSNPN and SVGIG (reference sequence). V was pared by 2 bases and J by 4 bases, with 14 bases between. The CDR3 has 15 amino acids. CDR3 in DNA: TGTGCCTGGAGTAAGACAGGCTGGGGCACCGGGGAGCTGTTTTTT. Translation: CAWSKTGWGTGELFF. Full variable domain (remainder filled in from reference TRBV30 and TRBJ2-2): SQTIHQWPATLVQPVGSPLSLECTVEGTSNPNLYWYRQAAGRGLQLLFYSVGIGQISSEVPQNLSASRPQDRQFILSSKKLLLSDSGFYLCAWSKTGWGTGELFFGEGSRLTVL.

The genes are TRBV7-9 and TRBJ2-4, with TRBD2 matching 11 bases. There are 16 residues in the CDR3. The ends lost 5 bases at V and 1 base at J; junction bases unmatched: 4. The germline V gene encodes CDR1 SEHNR and CDR2 FQNEAQ (reference sequence). CDR3 nucleotide sequence: TGTGCCAGCAGCGGTAGCGGGGGGGCCGCCAAAAACATTCAGTACTTC. This sequence encodes CASSGSGGAAKNIQYF.

This chain uses TRBV7-8 with TRBJ2-2, with D perhaps TRBD2 (5 bases). The CDR3 has 13 residues. Trimming took off 5 bases at V and 7 bases at J, with 11 bases between the two ends. The germline V gene has CDR1 SGHVS and CDR2 FQNEAQ. CDR3 region: CASSPDRGGELFF. DNA of the CDR3: TGTGCCAGCAGCCCGGACCGGGGCGGGGAGCTGTTTTTT.

The gene calls are TRBV7-9 and TRBJ1-2; 7 bases align to TRBD1. The CDR3 length is 14 residues. V shed 4 bases, J shed 5 bases, and the junction held 7 bases outside the gene matches. Germline V gives CDR1 SEHNR, CDR2 FQNEAQ (reference sequence). The CDR3 loop is CASSSPGTEYGYTF. The CDR3 DNA is TGTGCCAGCAGCTCCCCGGGGACAGAATATGGCTACACCTTC. The complete variable domain, with remaining parts taken from reference TRBV7-9 and TRBJ1-2, reads DTGVSQNPRHKITKRGQNVTFRCDPISEHNRLYWYRQTLGQGPEFLTYFQNEAQLEKSRLLSDRFSAERPKGSFSTLEIQRTEQGDSAMYLCASSSPGTEYGYTFGSGTRLTVV.

The chain is built from TRBV5-1 and TRBJ1-2, with D perhaps TRBD1 (6 bases). V shed 7 bases and J shed 6 bases, with 22 bases lying between them. The CDR3 has 15 residues. The V gene's germline CDR1 is SGHRS and CDR2 YFSETQ. CDR3 loop: CASARTVGLGNGYTF. The DNA for the CDR3 is TGCGCCAGCGCGAGGACAGTCGGGTTGGGTAATGGCTACACCTTC.

V is TRBV6-5 and J is TRBJ1-2, with 8 positions matching TRBD1. Trimming took 6 bases from V and 4 from J; bases not matched to a gene: 7. The CDR3 has 14 residues. Germline V lookup: CDR1 MNHEY, CDR2 SVGAGI. The CDR3 loop is CASRPRTGTYGYTF. The CDR3, as DNA: TGTGCCAGCAGACCTCGGACAGGGACCTATGGCTACACCTTC.

The CDR3 DNA sequence: TGTGCCAGCAGCTCACGGGGGGTGTCAAATTCACCCCTCCACTTT. Encoded protein: CASSSRGVSNSPLHF. This sequence joins TRBV7-2 and TRBJ1-6, with a possible D match to TRBD1 (5 bases). CDR3 size: 15 residues. In germline, CDR1 is SGHTA, CDR2 FQGNSA. Trimming removed 4 bases from V and 7 bases from J, with 14 bases in between.

This clone was counted many times. The J gene is TRBJ2-3, the V gene TRBV25-1, with D possibly being TRBD2 (6 bases). The CDR3 is 15 residues long. Trimming pared 8 bases from V and 2 bases from J, leaving 17 bases between. From germline, CDR1 is MGHDK and CDR2 SYGVNS. The CDR3 DNA sequence: TGTGCCAGCCACGAAGGGTCGGGGGTCACAGATACGCAGTATTTT. It specifies CASHEGSGVTDTQYF.

The chain carries TRBV11-2 and TRBJ2-3; no reliable D call. With 4 bases removed from V and 5 bases from J, the gap between germline ends came to 7 bases. Germline V lookup: CDR1 SGHAT, CDR2 FQNNGV. The CDR3 is 12 amino acids. The CDR3 region is CASSSHGDTQYF. In DNA form, the CDR3 reads TGTGCCAGCAGCTCCCACGGAGATACGCAGTATTTT.

The rearrangement joins TRBV7-8 to TRBJ2-1, with 7 bases identical to TRBD1. From germline, CDR1 is SGHVS and CDR2 FQNEAQ. Trimming removed 5 bases from V and 15 bases from J; junction bases left unmatched: 7. The CDR3 extends over 11 amino acids. CDR3 nucleotide sequence: TGTGCCAGCAGCAAAGACAGGGATCCGTTCTTC. Protein product: CASSKDRDPFF.

The rearrangement uses TRBV19 and TRBJ1-5, with TRBD1 identical over 9 bases. This CDR3 contains 15 residues. Germline-derived CDR1 and CDR2 are LNHDA and SQIVND (reference sequence). V lost 7 bases, J lost 4 bases, and 8 bases stayed unmatched. The CDR3 is CASMMGQGRNQPQHF. The CDR3 bases are TGTGCCAGTATGATGGGACAGGGACGTAATCAGCCCCAGCATTTT.

This clone occurred once. The chain links TRBV19 to TRBJ1-2, with 9 bases identical to TRBD1. CDR1 and CDR2 (germline): LNHDA, SQIVND (reference sequence). J lost 8 bases, V lost 7 bases, and 8 bases had no gene match. The CDR3 is 13 amino acids. The CDR3 DNA reads TGTGCCAGTAAGGTACAGGGGGCGCGAGGCTACACCTTC. It specifies CASKVQGARGYTF.

The J gene is TRBJ2-2, the V gene TRBV7-9; no reliable D call. In germline, CDR1 is SEHNR, CDR2 FQNEAQ (reference sequence). The CDR3 spans 12 residues. V was cut by 2 bases and J by 9 bases, with 7 bases left in between. In DNA, the CDR3 is TGTGCCAGCAGCTTAAATATTAGGGAGCTGTTTTTT. It encodes CASSLNIRELFF.

V and J are TRBV6-2 or TRBV6-3 and TRBJ2-3, with 8 bases lining up with TRBD2. J lost 6 bases, V lost 4 bases, and 12 bases had no gene match. From germline, CDR1 is MNHEY and CDR2 SVGEGT. The CDR3 loop spans 16 amino acids. The CDR3 spells CASSSPGGGVSDTQYF. The CDR3 coding sequence is TGTGCCAGCAGTTCCCCCGGGGGGGGTGTTTCTGATACGCAGTATTTT.

Only one count was recorded for this clone. This chain connects TRBV7-6 to TRBJ2-6; 8 bases line up with TRBD2. Germline CDR1 and CDR2: SGHVS and FNYEAQ. V gave up 7 bases and J gave up 3 bases; unmatched junction bases: 14. The CDR3 has 18 amino acids. CDR3 sequence (DNA): TGTGCCAGCACCCCTCTGGAGGCGGGGGGCTTTGGGGCCAACGTCCTGACTTTC. This translates into CASTPLEAGGFGANVLTF.

This chain connects TRBV7-2 to TRBJ2-7, with 8 nucleotides matching TRBD1. CDR3 length equals 14 residues. The ends lost 6 bases at V and 4 bases at J; junction bases unmatched: 8. CDR1 is SGHTA, CDR2 FQGNSA, per germline. The CDR3 DNA reads as TGTGCCAGCAGTCCCTTCGGACAGGGTTACGAGCAGTACTTC. It yields the protein CASSPFGQGYEQYF.

The V gene is TRBV9, the J gene TRBJ1-6; D might be TRBD1 (5 bases). The CDR3 runs 14 residues. CDR1 and CDR2 from the germline V gene are SGDLS and YYNGEE. Trimming left V 3 bases short and J 6 bases short, with 10 bases between. The CDR3 is CASSATGSNSPLHF. CDR3 coding DNA: TGTGCCAGCAGCGCTACAGGAAGTAATTCACCCCTCCACTTT.

CDR3 DNA: TGCGCCAGCAGCTTGGCCTGGCAGGAGACCCAGTACTTC. Translated, it gives CASSLAWQETQYF. V gene TRBV5-1 combines with J gene TRBJ2-5; D is ambiguous. Germline loops: CDR1 SGHRS, CDR2 YFSETQ. The CDR3 has 13 amino acids. V dropped 0 bases and J dropped 5 bases, with 8 bases sitting between them.

This chain uses TRBV18 with TRBJ1-2, with TRBD1 matching over 9 bases. The CDR3 is 16 residues long. Germline V lookup: CDR1 KGHSH, CDR2 LQKENI. The V and J ends lost 3 bases and 3 bases, in that order; junction bases with no gene match: 8. CDR3 sequence (DNA): TGTGCCAGCTCACCCGGGCTGGACAGGGGCGACTATGGCTACACCTTC. Its translation is CASSPGLDRGDYGYTF.